This T cell receptor (beta chain) was profiled in a study of radiotherapy plus CTLA-4 blockade in lung cancer. About the research overall: Objective responses arose in 18% of patients, and 31% experienced disease control.

Whole-study results and caveats: The best prediction of response reportedly came from early blood T cell clone dynamics, with interferon-beta. Blood TCR clones of tumor origin expanded after radiotherapy plus ipilimumab.

Regarding this clone: The antigen is unknown.

Clones were read by immunoSEQ multiplex PCR, and TCRdb kept only the in-frame ones, dropping some. The sample records tens of thousands of clones, roughly 76% being singletons. It was focal radiation plus CTLA-4 blockade with ipilimumab that patients with chemo-refractory metastatic non-small-cell lung cancer received. Deletions cut 3 bases from V and 7 bases from J, with 11 bases between. Per the germline V gene, CDR1 is SQVTM and CDR2 is ANQGSEA. The CDR3 sequence is 12 residues long. The specimen was peripheral blood, collected from a patient treated with radiotherapy plus ipilimumab. The clonotype comes from a human donor with non-small cell lung cancer who had stable disease on radiotherapy plus ipilimumab. The chain uses TRBV29-1 and TRBJ2-3; D call uncertain. The DNA of the CDR3 is TGCAGCGTTGAGGTGGCCCGGAATACGCAGTATTTT. As protein: CSVEVARNTQYF.